This T cell receptor beta chain stems from a study of T cell responses to AZD1222 COVID-19 vaccine. Only in-frame clones appear in the TCRdb table, and some are missing; sequencing was by immunoSEQ multiplex PCR. This sample has approximately 100,000 clones, with approximately 96% found just once. V lost 6 bases and J lost 7, with 12 bases in between. The CDR3 runs 13 residues. Notes on the study in general: Once two AZD1222 doses were given, Spike-specific TCR breadth and depth went up.

A note on this clone: Its specificity is not known.

The specimen was peripheral blood, collected on day 0 of AZD1222 vaccination. This chain connects TRBV12-3 or TRBV12-4 to TRBJ1-4; D might be TRBD1 (5 bases). The receptor was isolated from an adult in good health. The CDR3 nucleotides read TGTGCCAGCAGCCAAGGACAAGGTGAAAAACTGTTTTTT. The encoded protein is CASSQGQGEKLFF.